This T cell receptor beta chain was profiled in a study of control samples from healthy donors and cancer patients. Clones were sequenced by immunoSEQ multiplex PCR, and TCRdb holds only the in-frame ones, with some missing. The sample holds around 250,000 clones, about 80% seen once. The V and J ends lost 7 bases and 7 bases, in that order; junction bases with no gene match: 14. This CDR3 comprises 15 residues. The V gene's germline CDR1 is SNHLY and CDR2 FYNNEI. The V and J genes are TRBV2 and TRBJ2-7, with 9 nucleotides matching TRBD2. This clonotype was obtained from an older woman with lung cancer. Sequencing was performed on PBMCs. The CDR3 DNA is TGTGCCAGCACATACTTTCTAGCGGGGCTGGGGGAGCAGTACTTC. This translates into CASTYFLAGLGEQYF.